This passage covers 14 T cell receptor beta chains from one sample sequenced in a study of blood T cell repertoires in COVID-19 (TCRdb year 2020). Library preparation employed the immunoSEQ multiplex PCR assay. What TCRdb holds here is the immuneACCESS table cut down to in-frame rearrangements. Part of the clones is not present; checked against another copy, under half of the missing clones reflect an unresolved V gene, and the others are unexplained. This sample lists a few hundred thousand clones; over 80% were detected once. The ten largest clonotypes hold approximately 4.7% of the sample. Material: PBMCs or T cells enriched from blood (not recorded which). The receptors originated from a woman aged 45-60 years who had recovered from COVID-19.

The rearrangement uses TRBV30 and TRBJ1-1, with TRBD1 as a possible D gene (5 bases). Germline assignment: CDR1 GTSNPN and CDR2 SVGIG (reference sequence). The length of the CDR3 is 12 residues. V shed 4 bases and J shed 12 bases, with 18 bases lying between them. The CDR3 spells CAWKQGKFRPFF. The CDR3 nucleotides read TGTGCCTGGAAGCAGGGTAAATTCCGGCCTTTCTTT. Combining the CDR3 with reference TRBV30 and TRBJ1-1 gives the whole variable domain SQTIHQWPATLVQPVGSPLSLECTVEGTSNPNLYWYRQAAGRGLQLLFYSVGIGQISSEVPQNLSASRPQDRQFILSSKKLLLSDSGFYLCAWKQGKFRPFFGQGTRLTVV.

Comment on this clone: Its ends do not fully match the called genes, so a read error is possible. The chain carries TRBV7-7 and TRBJ2-1, with D possibly TRBD1 on 6 matching bases. CDR1 is SSHAT and CDR2 is FNYEAQ in the germline V gene (reference sequence). The CDR3 covers 16 residues. CDR3 sequence: CASSPSPGVRGNEQFF. In DNA, the CDR3 is TGTGCTAGCAGCCCAAGCCCAGGGGTGAGGGGCAATGAGCAGTTCTTC.

The genes are TRBV10-2 and TRBJ1-5, with a tentative D call TRBD1 (5 bases). V shed 3 bases and J shed 4 bases, with 10 bases lying between them. Germline V CDR1 and CDR2: WSHSY, SAAADI. The CDR3 is made up of 14 amino acids. The CDR3 region has the DNA TGCGCCAGCAGTGATCCAGGGTGGAATCAGCCCCAGCATTTT. It is translated as CASSDPGWNQPQHF.

V and J are TRBV7-3 and TRBJ1-6, with D tentatively TRBD1 (6 bases). The V end was cut by 5 bases, the J end by 8 bases, with 10 bases between. The CDR3 extends over 13 amino acids. Germline V gene lookup returns CDR1 SGHTA and CDR2 FQGTGA. The CDR3 sequence: CASSPDRDSPLHF. The CDR3 DNA follows: TGTGCCAGCAGCCCGGACAGAGATTCACCCCTCCACTTT.

This clone was detected a few times. The rearrangement links TRBV5-1 to TRBJ2-1; 8 bases are shared with TRBD2. This CDR3 is built from 15 residues. Germline CDR1 and CDR2: SGHRS and YFSETQ. J lost 6 bases, V lost 2 bases, and 7 bases had no gene match. The CDR3 DNA is TGCGCCAGCAGCTTAGGAACTAGCGGAGCCAATGAGCAGTTCTTC. Its protein is CASSLGTSGANEQFF. The complete variable domain, with remaining parts taken from reference TRBV5-1 and TRBJ2-1, reads KAGVTQTPRYLIKTRGQQVTLSCSPISGHRSVSWYQQTPGQGLQFLFEYFSETQRNKGNFPGRFSGRQFSNSRSEMNVSTLELGDSALYLCASSLGTSGANEQFFGPGTRLTVL.

The sample holds one count of this clone. The DNA for the CDR3 is TGTGCCAGCAGTTACCCAGGGACAGACGTCTCCCGCTACACCTTC. The encoded protein is CASSYPGTDVSRYTF. The V gene is TRBV6-5, the J gene TRBJ1-2; 7 bases agree with TRBD1. CDR3 length equals 15 residues. The germline gives CDR1 MNHEY, CDR2 SVGAGI. The trim removed 2 bases at V and 9 bases at J, leaving 12 bases unmatched.

CDR3 protein: CASSPQPDTRTGELFF. The CDR3 DNA follows: TGCGCCAGCAGCCCACAACCCGACACTCGAACCGGGGAGCTGTTTTTT. The chain couples TRBV5-1 to TRBJ2-2; D unclear. Germline V CDR1 and CDR2: SGHRS, YFSETQ. The CDR3 loop spans 16 amino acids. The V gene lost 4 bases and the J gene lost 5 bases, with 18 bases spanning the gap.

The V and J genes are TRBV13 and TRBJ1-2; TRBD1 agrees at 8 bases. The CDR3 has 16 amino acids. The V and J ends lost 0 bases and 4 bases, in that order; junction bases with no gene match: 7. Germline CDR1 and CDR2: PRHDT and FYEKMQ (reference sequence). CDR3 loop: CASSLGQGAASYGYTF. The DNA for the CDR3 is TGTGCCAGCAGCTTAGGCCAGGGGGCCGCCTCCTATGGCTACACCTTC.

This chain joins TRBV7-2 and TRBJ1-1; D ambiguous. Looked up from germline, CDR1 is SGHTA and CDR2 is FQGNSA. This CDR3 is built from 13 residues. V shed 0 bases and J shed 2 bases, with 4 bases lying between them. CDR3 nucleotide sequence: TGTGCCAGCAGCTTAGCGACAAACACTGAAGCTTTCTTT. It is translated as CASSLATNTEAFF.

This clone was seen more than once but under ten times. The V and J genes are TRBV7-6 and TRBJ2-1, with unresolved D. Trimming took 1 base from V and 0 from J, leaving 10 bases between them. The CDR3 length is 16 residues. The germline gives CDR1 SGHVS, CDR2 FNYEAQ. CDR3 sequence reads: CASSLESPSSYNEQFF. Written as DNA, the CDR3 is TGTGCCAGCAGCTTAGAGAGTCCGAGCTCCTACAATGAGCAGTTCTTC.

This clone was counted a single time. This rearrangement joins TRBV19 to TRBJ2-7, with TRBD1 as a possible D gene (6 bases). Germline assignment: CDR1 LNHDA and CDR2 SQIVND (reference sequence). The CDR3 is 16 residues long. Deletions cut 3 bases from V and 0 bases from J, with 15 bases between. The CDR3 DNA sequence: TGTGCCAGTAGTATCGAGGCCCAGGGGTCCTCCTACGAGCAGTACTTC. Translation gives CASSIEAQGSSYEQYF.

This chain uses TRBV5-1 with TRBJ1-1; 10 bases agree with TRBD1. Germline CDR1 SGHRS, CDR2 YFSETQ. The CDR3 is made up of 15 amino acids. V dropped 4 bases and J dropped 3; count of bases not matched to a gene: 6. CDR3: CASSLGQGKDTEAFF. The CDR3, as DNA: TGCGCCAGCAGCCTGGGACAGGGGAAGGACACTGAAGCTTTCTTT.

The genes are TRBV11-1 and TRBJ1-1; possibly TRBD1 for D (6 bases). Looked up from germline, CDR1 is SGHAT and CDR2 is FQDESV (reference sequence). The V and J ends lost 1 base and 8 bases respectively, with 14 bases between them. CDR3 length equals 14 residues. CDR3 sequence: CASSLVGTLHEAFF. DNA for the CDR3: TGTGCCAGCAGCTTAGTAGGGACACTCCACGAAGCTTTCTTT.

This chain joins TRBV7-9 and TRBJ1-6; D perhaps matches TRBD1 (5 bases). The length of the CDR3 is 14 residues. The germline gives CDR1 SEHNR, CDR2 FQNEAQ (reference sequence). Trimming shortened V by 6 bases and J by 7 bases, and 13 bases separated the two germline ends. In DNA form, the CDR3 reads TGTGCCAGCAGGGGGGAGGGGACCAATTCACCCCTCCACTTT. Protein sequence: CASRGEGTNSPLHF.